This TCR beta chain was profiled in a study of T cell responses to AZD1222 COVID-19 vaccine. Here immunoSEQ multiplex PCR was the method, and the copy in TCRdb shows in-frame clones only, minus some. This table has approximately 130,000 clones, roughly 93% appearing once. About this clone itself: Its antigen is as yet unknown.

Trimming shortened V by 4 bases and J by 7 bases, and 14 bases separated the two germline ends. The CDR3 length is 15 residues. Germline-derived CDR1 and CDR2 are MNHEY and SMNVEV (reference sequence). Study conclusions and caveats: The breadth and depth of Spike-specific TCRs increased once two AZD1222 doses had been given.

The source material was peripheral blood, sampled on day 0 of AZD1222 vaccination. V gene TRBV27 combines with J gene TRBJ1-6; D remains ambiguous. This clonotype was obtained from an adult in good health. CDR3 sequence: CASSSKPGKNSPLHF. Written as DNA, the CDR3 is TGTGCCAGCAGTTCCAAGCCGGGGAAGAATTCACCCCTCCACTTT.